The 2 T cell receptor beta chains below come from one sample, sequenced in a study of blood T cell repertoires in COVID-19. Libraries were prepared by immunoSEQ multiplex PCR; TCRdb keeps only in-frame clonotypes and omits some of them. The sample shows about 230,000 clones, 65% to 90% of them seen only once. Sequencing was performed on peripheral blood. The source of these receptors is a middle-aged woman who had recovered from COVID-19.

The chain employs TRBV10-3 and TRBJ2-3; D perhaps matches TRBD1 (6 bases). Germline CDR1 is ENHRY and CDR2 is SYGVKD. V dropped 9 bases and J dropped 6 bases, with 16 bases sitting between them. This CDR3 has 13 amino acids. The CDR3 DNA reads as TGTGCCATTAAAACTCTAACAGGGGATACGCAGTATTTT. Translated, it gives CAIKTLTGDTQYF.

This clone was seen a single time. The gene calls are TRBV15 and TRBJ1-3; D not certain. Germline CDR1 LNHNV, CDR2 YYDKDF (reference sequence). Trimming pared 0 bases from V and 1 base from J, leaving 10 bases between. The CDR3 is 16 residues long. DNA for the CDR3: TGTGCCACCAGCAGAGATCCAGACACTTCTGGAAACACCATATATTTT. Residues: CATSRDPDTSGNTIYF.